This T cell receptor (beta chain) was captured in a study of T cell repertoires in cytomegalovirus infection. The overall study: Selected CMV epitopes included recently identified HLA-C-restricted ones as well as well-studied HLA-B-restricted ones. Overall study results and limits: In two of eight donors, the top clonotype was HLA-C-restricted CMV-specific.

With V trimmed by 3 bases and J by 1 base, 6 bases remained unmatched. The CDR3 contains 16 residues. Germline CDR1 and CDR2: LGHDT and YNNKEL (reference sequence). At least ten counts were recorded for this clonotype. The antigen is unknown. TCRdb reprocessed the reads with MiXCR, giving one entry per CDR3 protein. The sample holds under 350,000 distinct CDR3 sequences, 20% to 25% seen once. Sequences were derived from cultured PBMCs, sampled from culture after CMV antigen stimulation. The sequence came from a human donor in good health (CMV status not recorded). Some clones in this sample may be carry-over from other donors' samples. The chain uses TRBV3-1 and TRBJ2-7; 10 nucleotides agree with TRBD1. CDR3 amino acids: CASSHQPGQGSYEQYF. The DNA of the CDR3 is TGTGCCAGCAGCCACCAACCGGGACAGGGGTCCTACGAGCAGTACTTC.